The clone carrying this TCR beta chain was counted many times. It was with a sample-barcoded 5' primer and a J-beta primer mix that a second PCR of roughly 6 to 12 cycles was run. Each CDR3 protein gets one entry after TCRdb re-called the 5' RACE reads with MiXCR. The sample holds approximately 810,000 distinct CDR3 sequences, roughly 26% seen once. The CDR3 covers 13 residues. V was clipped by 4 bases and J by 6 bases; unmatched bases: 0. Germline V gives CDR1 SGHTA, CDR2 FQGNSA. The record originates from a study of blood T cells in healthy people across ages. Each sample used at least 6 million PBMCs.

The sequencing input was blood. The rearrangement uses TRBV7-2 and TRBJ2-4; 10 bases map to TRBD2. This receptor was taken from a woman of 80 years or more in good health. CDR3 bases: TGTGCCAGCAGCTCTAGCGGGGGAAACATTCAGTACTTC. Translated, it gives CASSSSGGNIQYF.